This T cell receptor beta chain was captured in a study of Ad26.COV2.S vaccination and SARS-CoV-2 variants. Overall study: COV1001, an Ad26.COV2.S trial, supplied this vaccine-arm donor. Once, or twice with 56 days between doses, Ad26.COV2.S was given intramuscularly. Study results and caveats: Vaccine recipients and placebo recipients showed similar non-spike TCR breadth.

This clone came up once. Its antigen is still unknown. The CDR3 loop spans 15 amino acids. V was pared by 5 bases and J by 7 bases, with 6 bases of the junction left unmatched. Per the germline V gene, CDR1 is LNHDA and CDR2 is SQIVND (reference sequence). Regarding treatment: 19 received Ad26.COV2.S at low or high dose, single or two shots; five or six received placebo; per-sample allocation not given. Day 63 following the first vaccine or placebo injection was when the samples were taken. Aged 18-55 years, donor was enrolled in Boston in 2020. Repertoires were generated with immunoSEQ multiplex PCR, while TCRdb's copy carries only in-frame clones and drops some. The top ten clones hold over 1.3% of a sample with roughly 680,000 clones, 80% to 90% of them seen once.

The sequences come from peripheral blood, collected in a trial of Ad26.COV2.S vaccine versus placebo. This receptor was taken from a person aged 18-60 years who received the Ad26.COV2.S COVID-19 vaccine or a placebo. V gene TRBV19 combines with J gene TRBJ1-6; the match to TRBD1 covers 9 bases. The CDR3 here is CASSPGQGPNSPLHF. CDR3 sequence (DNA): TGTGCCAGTAGTCCGGGACAGGGACCGAATTCACCCCTCCACTTT.